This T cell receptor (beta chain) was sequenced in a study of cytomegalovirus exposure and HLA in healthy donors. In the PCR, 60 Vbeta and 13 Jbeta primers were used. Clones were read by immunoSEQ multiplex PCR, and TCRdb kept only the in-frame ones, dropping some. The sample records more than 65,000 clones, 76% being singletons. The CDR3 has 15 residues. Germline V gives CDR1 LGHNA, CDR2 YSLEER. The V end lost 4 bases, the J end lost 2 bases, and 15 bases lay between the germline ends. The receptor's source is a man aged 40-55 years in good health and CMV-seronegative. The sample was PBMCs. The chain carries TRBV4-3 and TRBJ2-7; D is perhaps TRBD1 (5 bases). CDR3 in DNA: TGCGCCAGCAGCCCGTGGGGCAGGGTGCCCTACGAGCAGTACTTC. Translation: CASSPWGRVPYEQYF.